These 2 T cell receptor beta chains were all obtained from the same sample, sequenced in a study of CD8+CD57+ T cells in acquired aplastic anemia. Only patients with CD8+CD57+ cell expansion on flow cytometry were chosen for sequencing. TCR beta VDJ and CDR3 profiles were obtained from a genomic DNA template. TCRdb reprocessed the reads with MiXCR, giving one entry per CDR3 protein. The sample consists of more than 95,000 distinct CDR3 sequences, approximately 40% of them appearing once. Sequenced sample: sorted CD4+, CD8+, or CD8+CD57+ T cells (not recorded which) from PBMCs. Receptors originate from a human donor with aplastic anemia.

Comment on this clonotype: This could be a read error, since a much larger clone is one nucleotide away. The CDR3: CAISEGIFAQHF. CDR3 bases: TGTGCCATCAGTGAGGGTATATTCGCCCAGCATTTT. The chain joins TRBV10-3 to TRBJ1-5; no reliable D call. The CDR3 spans 12 residues. Trimming pared 2 bases from V and 11 bases from J, leaving 10 bases between. CDR1 is ENHRY, CDR2 SYGVKD, per germline.

V is TRBV5-1 and J is TRBJ2-7; maybe TRBD1 (5 bases). V was cut by 0 bases and J by 6 bases, with 10 bases left in between. Per germline, CDR1 SGHRS and CDR2 YFSETQ. This CDR3 is built from 13 residues. This CDR3 reads CASSLEGLGEQYF. The CDR3 DNA reads TGCGCCAGCAGCTTGGAGGGGCTGGGCGAGCAGTACTTC.